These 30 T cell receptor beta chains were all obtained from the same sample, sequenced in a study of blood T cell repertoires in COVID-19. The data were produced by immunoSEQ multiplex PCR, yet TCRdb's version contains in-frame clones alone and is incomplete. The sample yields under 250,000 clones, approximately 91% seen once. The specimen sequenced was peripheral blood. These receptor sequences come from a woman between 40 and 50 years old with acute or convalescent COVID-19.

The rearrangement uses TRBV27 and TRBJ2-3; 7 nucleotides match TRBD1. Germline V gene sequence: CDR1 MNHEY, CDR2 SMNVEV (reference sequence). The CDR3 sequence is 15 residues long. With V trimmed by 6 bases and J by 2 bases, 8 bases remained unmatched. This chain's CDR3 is CASSTPGQPTDTQYF. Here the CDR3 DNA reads TGTGCCAGCAGCACCCCGGGACAGCCCACAGATACGCAGTATTTT.

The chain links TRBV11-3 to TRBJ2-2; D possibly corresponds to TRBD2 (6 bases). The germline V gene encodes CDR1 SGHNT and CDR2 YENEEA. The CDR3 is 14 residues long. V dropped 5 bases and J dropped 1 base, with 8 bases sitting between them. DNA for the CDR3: TGTGCCAGCAGCCGGGGGATGAACACCGGGGAGCTGTTTTTT. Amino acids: CASSRGMNTGELFF.

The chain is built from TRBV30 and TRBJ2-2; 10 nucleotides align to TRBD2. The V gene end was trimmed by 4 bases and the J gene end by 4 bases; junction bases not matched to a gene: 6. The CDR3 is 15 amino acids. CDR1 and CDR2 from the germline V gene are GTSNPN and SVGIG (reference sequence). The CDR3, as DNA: TGTGCCTGGAAAACTAGCGGGGTTATCACCGGGGAGCTGTTTTTT. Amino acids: CAWKTSGVITGELFF.

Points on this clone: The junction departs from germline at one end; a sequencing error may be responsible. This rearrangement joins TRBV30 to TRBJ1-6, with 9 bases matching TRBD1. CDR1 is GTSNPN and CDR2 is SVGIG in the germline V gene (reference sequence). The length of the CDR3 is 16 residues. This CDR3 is CAWRHTGGGINPPLHF. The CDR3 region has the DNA TGTGCCTGGAGACACACAGGGGGCGGAATTAATCCACCCCTCCACTTT.

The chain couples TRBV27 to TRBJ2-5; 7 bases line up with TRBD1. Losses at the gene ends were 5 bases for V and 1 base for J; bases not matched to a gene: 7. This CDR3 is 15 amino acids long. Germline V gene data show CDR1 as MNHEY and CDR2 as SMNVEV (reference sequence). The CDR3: CASSPGDRPQETQYF. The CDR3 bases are TGTGCCAGCAGTCCCGGGGACAGACCCCAAGAGACCCAGTACTTC.

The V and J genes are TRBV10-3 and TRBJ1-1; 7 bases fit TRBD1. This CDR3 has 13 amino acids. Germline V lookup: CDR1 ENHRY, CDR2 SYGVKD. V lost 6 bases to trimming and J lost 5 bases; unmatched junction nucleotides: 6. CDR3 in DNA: TGTGCCATCAGACCTCAGGGGGTAACTGAAGCTTTCTTT. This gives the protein CAIRPQGVTEAFF.

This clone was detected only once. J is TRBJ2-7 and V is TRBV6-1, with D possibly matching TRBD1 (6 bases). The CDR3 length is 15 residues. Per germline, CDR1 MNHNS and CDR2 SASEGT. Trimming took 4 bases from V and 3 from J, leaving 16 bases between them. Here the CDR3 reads CASSVAGQPRYEQYV. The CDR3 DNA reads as TGTGCCAGCAGTGTAGCTGGACAGCCCCGCTACGAGCAGTACGTC.

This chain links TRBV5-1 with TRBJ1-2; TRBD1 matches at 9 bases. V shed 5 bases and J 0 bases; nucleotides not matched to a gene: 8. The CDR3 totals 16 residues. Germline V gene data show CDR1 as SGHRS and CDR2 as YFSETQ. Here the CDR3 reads CASRRQGVETNYGYTF. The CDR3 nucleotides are TGCGCCAGCAGACGACAGGGGGTGGAAACTAACTATGGCTACACCTTC. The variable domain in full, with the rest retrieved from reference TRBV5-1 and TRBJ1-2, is KAGVTQTPRYLIKTRGQQVTLSCSPISGHRSVSWYQQTPGQGLQFLFEYFSETQRNKGNFPGRFSGRQFSNSRSEMNVSTLELGDSALYLCASRRQGVETNYGYTFGSGTRLTVV.

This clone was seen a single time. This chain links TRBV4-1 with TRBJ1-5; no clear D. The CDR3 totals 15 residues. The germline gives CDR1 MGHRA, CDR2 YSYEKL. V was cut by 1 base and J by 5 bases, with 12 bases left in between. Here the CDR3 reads CASSQGASSDQPQHF. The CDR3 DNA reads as TGCGCCAGCAGCCAAGGAGCGTCATCAGATCAGCCCCAGCATTTT.

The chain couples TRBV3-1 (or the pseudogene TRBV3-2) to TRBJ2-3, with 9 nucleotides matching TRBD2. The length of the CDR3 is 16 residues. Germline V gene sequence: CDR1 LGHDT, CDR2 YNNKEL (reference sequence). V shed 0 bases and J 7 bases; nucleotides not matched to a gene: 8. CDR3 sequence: CASSQEGRGGRNTQYF. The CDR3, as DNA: TGTGCCAGCAGCCAAGAAGGGCGGGGGGGCCGGAATACGCAGTATTTT.

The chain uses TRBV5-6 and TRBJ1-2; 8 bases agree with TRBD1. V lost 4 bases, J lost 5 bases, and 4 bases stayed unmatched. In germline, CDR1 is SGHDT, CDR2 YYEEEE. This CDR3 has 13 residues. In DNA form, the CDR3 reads TGTGCCAGCAGCGCGGGACAGGATTATGGCTACACCTTC. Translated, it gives CASSAGQDYGYTF.

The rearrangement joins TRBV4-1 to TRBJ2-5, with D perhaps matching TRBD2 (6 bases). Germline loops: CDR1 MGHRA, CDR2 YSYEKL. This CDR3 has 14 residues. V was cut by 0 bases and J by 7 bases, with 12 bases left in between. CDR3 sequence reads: CASSQEGGPGTQYF. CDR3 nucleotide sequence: TGCGCCAGCAGCCAAGAGGGGGGTCCGGGGACCCAGTACTTC.

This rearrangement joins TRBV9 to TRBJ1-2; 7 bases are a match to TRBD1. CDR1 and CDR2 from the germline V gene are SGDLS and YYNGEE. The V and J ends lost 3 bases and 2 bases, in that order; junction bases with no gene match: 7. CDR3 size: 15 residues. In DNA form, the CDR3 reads TGTGCCAGCAGCGAATTGGGACAGAACAACTATGGCTACACCTTC. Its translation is CASSELGQNNYGYTF.

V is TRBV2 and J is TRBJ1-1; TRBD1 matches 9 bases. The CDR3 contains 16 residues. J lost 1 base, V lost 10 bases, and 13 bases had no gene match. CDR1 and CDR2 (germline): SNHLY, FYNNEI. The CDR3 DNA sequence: TGTGCCAAACAGGGGGCGGTTAGAGAAAGGAACACTGAAGCTTTCTTT. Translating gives CAKQGAVRERNTEAFF.

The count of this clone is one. The CDR3 here is CASSRGGGQRNQPQHF. CDR3 in DNA: TGTGCCAGCAGCCGCGGGGGAGGACAGCGAAATCAGCCCCAGCATTTT. V is TRBV5-6 and J is TRBJ1-5; weak D call: TRBD1 (6 bases). The CDR3 extends over 16 amino acids. Deletions cut 4 bases from V and 4 bases from J, with 18 bases between. Germline V gives CDR1 SGHDT, CDR2 YYEEEE.

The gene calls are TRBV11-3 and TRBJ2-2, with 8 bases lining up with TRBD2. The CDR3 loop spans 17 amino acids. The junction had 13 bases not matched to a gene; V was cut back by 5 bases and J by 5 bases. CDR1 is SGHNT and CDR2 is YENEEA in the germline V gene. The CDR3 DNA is TGTGCCAGCAGCCAAAGTCCGGGACTAGGCGGAACCGGGGAGCTGTTTTTT. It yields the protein CASSQSPGLGGTGELFF.

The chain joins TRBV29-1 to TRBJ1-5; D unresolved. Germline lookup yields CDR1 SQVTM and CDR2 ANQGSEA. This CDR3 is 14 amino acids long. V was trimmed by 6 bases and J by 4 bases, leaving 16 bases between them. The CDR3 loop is CSVALGHQNQPQHF. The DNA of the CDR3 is TGCAGCGTCGCACTTGGGCACCAAAATCAGCCCCAGCATTTT.

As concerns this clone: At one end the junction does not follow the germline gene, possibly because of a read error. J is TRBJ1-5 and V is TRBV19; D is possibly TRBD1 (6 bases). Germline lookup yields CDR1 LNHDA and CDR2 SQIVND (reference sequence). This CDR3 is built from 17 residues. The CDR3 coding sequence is TGTGCCAGTAGTCTAGATATCTCTTGGGGGCGGAATCAGCCCCAGCATTTT. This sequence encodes CASSLDISWGRNQPQHF.

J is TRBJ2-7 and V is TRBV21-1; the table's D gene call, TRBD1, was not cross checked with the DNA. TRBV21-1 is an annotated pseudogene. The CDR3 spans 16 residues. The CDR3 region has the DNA TGTGCCAGCAGCAAAGATCTACCGGGACAGCTCTACGAGCAGTACGTC. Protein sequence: CASSKDLPGQLYEQYV.

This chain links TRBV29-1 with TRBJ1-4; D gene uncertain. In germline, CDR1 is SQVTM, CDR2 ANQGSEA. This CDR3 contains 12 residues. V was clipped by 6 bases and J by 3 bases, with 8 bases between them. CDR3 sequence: CSVRVANEKLFF. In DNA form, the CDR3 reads TGCAGCGTGCGGGTAGCTAATGAAAAACTGTTTTTT.

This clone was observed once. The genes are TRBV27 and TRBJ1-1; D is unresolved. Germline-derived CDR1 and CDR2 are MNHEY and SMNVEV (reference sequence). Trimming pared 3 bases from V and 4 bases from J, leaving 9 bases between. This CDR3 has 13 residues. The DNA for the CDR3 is TGTGCCAGCAGTTTTAGTGGTCCCACTGAAGCTTTCTTT. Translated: CASSFSGPTEAFF.

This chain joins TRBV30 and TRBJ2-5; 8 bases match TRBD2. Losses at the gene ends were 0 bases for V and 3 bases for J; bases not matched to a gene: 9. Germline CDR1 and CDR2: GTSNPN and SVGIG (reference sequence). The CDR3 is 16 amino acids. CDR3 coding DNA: TGTGCCTGGAGTGTCCCGGGGGGGGCAGGTGAAGAGACCCAGTACTTC. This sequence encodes CAWSVPGGAGEETQYF.

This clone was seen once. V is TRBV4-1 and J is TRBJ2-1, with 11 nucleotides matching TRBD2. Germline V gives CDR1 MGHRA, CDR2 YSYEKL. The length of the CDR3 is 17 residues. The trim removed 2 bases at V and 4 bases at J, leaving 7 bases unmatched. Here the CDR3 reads CASSQIGGTSGYNEQFF. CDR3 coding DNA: TGCGCCAGCAGCCAAATTGGCGGGACTAGCGGTTACAATGAGCAGTTCTTC.

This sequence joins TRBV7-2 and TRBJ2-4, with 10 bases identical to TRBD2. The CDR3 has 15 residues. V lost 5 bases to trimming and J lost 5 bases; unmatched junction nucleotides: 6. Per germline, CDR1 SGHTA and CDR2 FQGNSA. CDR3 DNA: TGTGCCAGCAGCCCCTACAGCGGGGGGGAAAACATTCAGTACTTC. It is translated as CASSPYSGGENIQYF.

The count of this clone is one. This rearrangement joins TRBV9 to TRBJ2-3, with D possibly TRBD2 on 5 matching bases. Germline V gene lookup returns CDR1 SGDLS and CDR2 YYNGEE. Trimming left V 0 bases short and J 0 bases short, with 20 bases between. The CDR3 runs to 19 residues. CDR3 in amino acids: CASSVAVGLGGSSTDTQYF. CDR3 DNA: TGTGCCAGCAGCGTAGCAGTTGGACTCGGAGGCTCTAGCACAGATACGCAGTATTTT.

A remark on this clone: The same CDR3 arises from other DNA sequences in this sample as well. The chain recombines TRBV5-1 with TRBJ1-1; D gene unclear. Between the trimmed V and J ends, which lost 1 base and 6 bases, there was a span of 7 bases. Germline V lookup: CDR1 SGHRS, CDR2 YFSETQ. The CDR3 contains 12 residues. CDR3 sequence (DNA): TGCGCCAGCAGCTTGACCGGGGCTGAAGCTTTCTTT. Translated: CASSLTGAEAFF.

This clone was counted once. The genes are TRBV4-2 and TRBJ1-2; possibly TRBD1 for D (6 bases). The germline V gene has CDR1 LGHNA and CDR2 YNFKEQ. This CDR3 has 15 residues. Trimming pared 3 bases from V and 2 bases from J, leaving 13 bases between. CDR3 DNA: TGTGCCAGCAGCCAGAGGGGGAGGGTAAACTATGGCTACACCTTC. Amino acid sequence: CASSQRGRVNYGYTF.

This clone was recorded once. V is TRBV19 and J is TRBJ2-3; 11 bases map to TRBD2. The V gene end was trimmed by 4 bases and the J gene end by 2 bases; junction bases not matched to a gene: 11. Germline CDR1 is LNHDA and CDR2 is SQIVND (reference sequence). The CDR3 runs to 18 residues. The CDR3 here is CASSSSGGVAPYTDTQYF. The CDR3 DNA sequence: TGTGCCAGTAGTAGTAGCGGGGGGGTTGCCCCCTACACAGATACGCAGTATTTT.

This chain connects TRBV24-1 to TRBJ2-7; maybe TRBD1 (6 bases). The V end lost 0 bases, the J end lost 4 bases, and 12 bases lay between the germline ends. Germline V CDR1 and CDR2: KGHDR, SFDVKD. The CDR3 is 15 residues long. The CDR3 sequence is CATSDLRDNLYEQYV. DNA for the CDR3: TGTGCCACCAGTGATTTGAGGGACAACTTATACGAGCAGTACGTC.

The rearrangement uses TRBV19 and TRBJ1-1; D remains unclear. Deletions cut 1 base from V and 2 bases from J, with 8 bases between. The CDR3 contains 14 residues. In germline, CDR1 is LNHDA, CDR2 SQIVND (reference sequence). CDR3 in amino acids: CASSIAGSNTEAFF. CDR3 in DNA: TGTGCCAGTAGTATAGCCGGGTCCAACACTGAAGCTTTCTTT.